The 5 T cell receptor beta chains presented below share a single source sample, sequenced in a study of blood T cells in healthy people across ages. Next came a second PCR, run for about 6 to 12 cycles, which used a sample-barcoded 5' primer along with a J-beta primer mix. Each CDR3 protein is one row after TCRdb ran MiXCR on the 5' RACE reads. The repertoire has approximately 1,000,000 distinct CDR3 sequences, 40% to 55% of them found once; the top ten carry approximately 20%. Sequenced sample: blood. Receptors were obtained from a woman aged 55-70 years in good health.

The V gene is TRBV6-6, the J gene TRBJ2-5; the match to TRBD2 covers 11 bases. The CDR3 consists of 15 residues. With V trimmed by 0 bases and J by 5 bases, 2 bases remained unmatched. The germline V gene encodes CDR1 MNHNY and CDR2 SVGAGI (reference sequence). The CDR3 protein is CASSYSGTSGETQYF. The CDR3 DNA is TGTGCCAGCAGTTACTCAGGGACTAGCGGCGAGACCCAGTACTTC.

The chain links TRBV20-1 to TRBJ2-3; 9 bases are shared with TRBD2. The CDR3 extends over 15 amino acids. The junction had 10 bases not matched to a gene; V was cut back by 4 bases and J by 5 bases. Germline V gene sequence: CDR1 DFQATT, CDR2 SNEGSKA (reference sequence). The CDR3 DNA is TGCAGTGCTAACCCGACTAGCGGTATTGGAGATACGCAGTATTTT. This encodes CSANPTSGIGDTQYF.

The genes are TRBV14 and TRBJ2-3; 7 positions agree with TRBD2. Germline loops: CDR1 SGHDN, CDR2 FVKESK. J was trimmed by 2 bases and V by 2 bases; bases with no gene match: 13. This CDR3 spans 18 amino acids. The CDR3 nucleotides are TGTGCCAGCAGCCAACCCCCTTTTGATAGCGGGCTCACAGATACGCAGTATTTT. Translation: CASSQPPFDSGLTDTQYF.

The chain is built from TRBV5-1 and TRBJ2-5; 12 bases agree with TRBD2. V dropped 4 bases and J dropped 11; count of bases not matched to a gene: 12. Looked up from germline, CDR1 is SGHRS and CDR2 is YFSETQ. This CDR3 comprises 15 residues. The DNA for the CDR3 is TGCGCCAGCAGCCTGACTAGCGGGAGTGCCAATGAGCAGTACTTC. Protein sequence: CASSLTSGSANEQYF. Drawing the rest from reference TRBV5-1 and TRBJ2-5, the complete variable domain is KAGVTQTPRYLIKTRGQQVTLSCSPISGHRSVSWYQQTPGQGLQFLFEYFSETQRNKGNFPGRFSGRQFSNSRSEMNVSTLELGDSALYLCASSLTSGSANEQYFGPGTRLLVL.

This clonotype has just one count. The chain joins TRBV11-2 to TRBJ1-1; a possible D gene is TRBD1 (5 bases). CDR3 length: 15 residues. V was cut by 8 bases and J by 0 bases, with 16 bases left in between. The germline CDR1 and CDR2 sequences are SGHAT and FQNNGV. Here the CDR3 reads CASLRAQGLNTEAFF. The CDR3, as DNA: TGTGCCAGCCTTCGGGCGCAGGGTTTGAACACTGAAGCTTTCTTT.